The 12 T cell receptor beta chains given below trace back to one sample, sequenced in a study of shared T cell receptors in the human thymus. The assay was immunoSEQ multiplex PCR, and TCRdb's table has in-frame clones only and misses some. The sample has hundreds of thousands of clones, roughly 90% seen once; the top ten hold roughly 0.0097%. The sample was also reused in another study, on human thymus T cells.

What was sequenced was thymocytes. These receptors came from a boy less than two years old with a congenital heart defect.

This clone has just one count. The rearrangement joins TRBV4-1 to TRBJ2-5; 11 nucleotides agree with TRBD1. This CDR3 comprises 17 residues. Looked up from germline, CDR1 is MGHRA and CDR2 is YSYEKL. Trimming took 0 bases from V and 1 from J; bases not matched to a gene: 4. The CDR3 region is CASSQDRDRGIQETQYF. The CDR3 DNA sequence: TGCGCCAGCAGCCAAGATCGGGACAGGGGGATCCAAGAGACCCAGTACTTC.

Here the CDR3 reads CASSFQGNSYEQYF. In DNA form, the CDR3 reads TGTGCCAGCAGTTTTCAGGGAAACTCCTACGAGCAGTACTTC. The chain couples TRBV27 to TRBJ2-7; TRBD1 might be the D (5 bases). Trimming pared 3 bases from V and 0 bases from J, leaving 9 bases between. CDR3 length: 14 residues. The germline gives CDR1 MNHEY, CDR2 SMNVEV (reference sequence).

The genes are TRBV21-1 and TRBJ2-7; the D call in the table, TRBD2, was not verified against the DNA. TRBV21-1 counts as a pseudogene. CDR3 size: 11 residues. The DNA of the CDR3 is TGTGCCAGCAGCTATCCCTACGAGCAGTACTTC. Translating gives CASSYPYEQYF.

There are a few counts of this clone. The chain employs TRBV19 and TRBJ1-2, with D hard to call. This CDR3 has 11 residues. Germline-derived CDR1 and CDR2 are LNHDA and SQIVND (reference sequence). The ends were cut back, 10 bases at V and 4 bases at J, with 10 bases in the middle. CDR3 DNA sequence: TGTGCCAAAAGAGGTACCTATGGCTACACCTTC. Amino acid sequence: CAKRGTYGYTF.

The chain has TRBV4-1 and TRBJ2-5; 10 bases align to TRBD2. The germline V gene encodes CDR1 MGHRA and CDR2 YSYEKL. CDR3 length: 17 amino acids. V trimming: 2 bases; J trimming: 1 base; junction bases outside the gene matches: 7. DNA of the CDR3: TGCGCCAGCAGCCAAATCTCTAGCGGGAGAGGCCAAGAGACCCAGTACTTC. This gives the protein CASSQISSGRGQETQYF.

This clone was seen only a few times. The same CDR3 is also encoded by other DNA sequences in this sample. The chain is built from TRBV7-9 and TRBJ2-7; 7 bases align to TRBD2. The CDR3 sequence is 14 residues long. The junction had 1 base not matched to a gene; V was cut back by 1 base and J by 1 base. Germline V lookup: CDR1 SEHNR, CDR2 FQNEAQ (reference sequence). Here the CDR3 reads CASSLEAGSYEQYF. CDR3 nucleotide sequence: TGTGCCAGCAGCTTAGAAGCGGGATCCTACGAGCAGTACTTC.

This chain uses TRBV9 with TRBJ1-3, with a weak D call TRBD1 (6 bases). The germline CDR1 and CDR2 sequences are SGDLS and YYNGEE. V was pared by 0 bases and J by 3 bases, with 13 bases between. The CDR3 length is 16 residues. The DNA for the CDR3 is TGTGCCAGCAGCGTAGAGAACAGGGTGGATGGAAACACCATATATTTT. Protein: CASSVENRVDGNTIYF.

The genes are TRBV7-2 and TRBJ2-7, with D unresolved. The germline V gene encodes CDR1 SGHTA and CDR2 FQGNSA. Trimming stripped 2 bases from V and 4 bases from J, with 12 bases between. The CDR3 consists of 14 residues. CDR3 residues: CASSLRPQLYEQYF. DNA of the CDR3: TGTGCCAGCAGCTTACGACCCCAACTATACGAGCAGTACTTC.

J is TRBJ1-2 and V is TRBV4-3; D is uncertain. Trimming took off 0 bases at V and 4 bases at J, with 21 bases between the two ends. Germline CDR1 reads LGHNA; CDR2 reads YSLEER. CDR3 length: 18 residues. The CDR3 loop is CASSQDGRPDPLPYGYTF. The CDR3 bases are TGCGCCAGCAGCCAAGACGGGAGGCCGGACCCCCTCCCCTATGGCTACACCTTC.

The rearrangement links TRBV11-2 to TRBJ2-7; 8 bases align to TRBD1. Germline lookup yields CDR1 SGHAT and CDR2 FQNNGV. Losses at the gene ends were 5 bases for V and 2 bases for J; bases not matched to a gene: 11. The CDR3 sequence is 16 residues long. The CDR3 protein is CASSPRQGTLPYEQYF. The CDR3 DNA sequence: TGTGCCAGCAGCCCGAGACAGGGGACGCTCCCCTACGAGCAGTACTTC.

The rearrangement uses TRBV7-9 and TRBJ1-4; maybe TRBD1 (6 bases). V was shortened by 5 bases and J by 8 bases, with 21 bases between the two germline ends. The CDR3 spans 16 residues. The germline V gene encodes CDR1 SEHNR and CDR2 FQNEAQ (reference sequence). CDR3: CASSRTRTGIGEKLFF. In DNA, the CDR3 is TGTGCCAGCAGCCGAACAAGAACAGGGATCGGAGAAAAACTGTTTTTT.

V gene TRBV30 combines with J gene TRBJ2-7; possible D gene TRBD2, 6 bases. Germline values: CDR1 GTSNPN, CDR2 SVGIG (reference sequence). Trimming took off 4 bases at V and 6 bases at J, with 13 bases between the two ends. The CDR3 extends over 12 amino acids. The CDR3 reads CAWIGAGTEQYF. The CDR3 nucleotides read TGTGCCTGGATTGGGGCGGGGACCGAGCAGTACTTC.